Listed below are T cell receptor beta chains from one sample, sequenced in a study of CD8 T cells in ankylosing spondylitis. TCRdb ran MiXCR on the 5' RACE reads and lists one entry per CDR3 protein. The sample records about 460,000 distinct CDR3 sequences, roughly 5.3% being singletons. What was sequenced was blood, either unsorted or a sorted T cell fraction (not recorded which). The source of these receptors is a male donor with ankylosing spondylitis. Both conserved end residues are trimmed from each CDR3. A D gene is named only where the DNA matches it firmly. Clone size is given for some rows only: seen once, a few or many times, or a class if the clone is expanded.

V	size	D	CDR3
TRBV4-3	many	-	ASSHKRDSDQPQH
TRBV7-2	-	-	ASSGRDLYEQY
TRBV3-1	-	-	ASSQVYGVTQY
TRBV4-2	many	-	ASSQGGRIYNEQF
TRBV20-1	many	-	SARVRGQEKLF
TRBV28	-	-	ASRRGGTDTQY
TRBV27	many	TRBD2	ASRASGRGYEQY
TRBV4-3	many	TRBD2	ASSQPPAGGKDTQY
TRBV5-1	many	-	ASSFKHHHTEAF
TRBV4-2	many	TRBD1	ASSQPTGTGHQETQY
TRBV6-1	many	-	ASRTTGLGQPQH
TRBV4-3	many	-	ASSQDRAGPATEAF
TRBV6-2/TRBV6-3	-	-	ASSYSLIGEQY
TRBV29-1	few	TRBD1	SVGPGTGLGEQY
TRBV11-1	few	TRBD1	ASSSTPGQTLHLYGYT
TRBV29-1	many	TRBD2	SAREGYNEQF
TRBV20-1	few	-	SAQRVSGLSYEQY
TRBV20-1	many	TRBD2	SLLAGGDEQY
TRBV5-6	many	-	ASSLARGGETQY
TRBV20-1	few	TRBD1	SARVPQGADEQY
TRBV27	-	-	ASTHAASITRHCIRNSPLH
TRBV2	many	-	ASRDGTSSYEQY
TRBV7-2	many	-	ASSLGGDYTTQY
TRBV20-1	many	-	SARSGQHSNQPQH
TRBV2	-	-	ASSVRFKPQH
TRBV6-1	-	-	ASREMSGVPYEQY
TRBV4-2	many	TRBD1	ASSQVPTDRDTEAF
TRBV4-2	many	-	ASSQGSDTQSYEQY
TRBV27	many	TRBD1	ASSQGRTGTEAF
TRBV7-9	few	-	ASSPPAGQSYEQY
TRBV24-1	many	TRBD1	ATSEAGTDNEQF
TRBV5-1	many	TRBD1	ASSLDPLGQGETQY
TRBV10-3	few	-	AISRELESTEAF
TRBV6-1	many	-	ASNRPGPGNTIY
TRBV12-3/TRBV12-4	many	TRBD1	ASSYGTDGQY
TRBV7-2	many	-	ASSLGWTTSEQY
TRBV4-3	many	TRBD1	ASSHLPDRTNEKLF
TRBV28	few	-	ASSFVAVSYNEQF
TRBV20-1	-	-	SAKDSGSTNEKLF
TRBV5-1	many	-	ATSGGPPNTQY
TRBV27	many	-	ASNPRRGDTEAF
TRBV27	many	TRBD1	ASSLSAGTGNIEQY
TRBV5-4	many	-	ASSFREKKGETQY
TRBV6-5	many	-	ASSYQQSNSPLH